This is a list of T cell receptor beta chains from one sample in a study of T cells after yellow fever vaccination. In TCRdb, the 5' RACE reads were re-called with MiXCR into one record per CDR3 protein. In the table there are some 560,000 distinct CDR3 sequences, less than 20% of which are singletons. The sequences come from PBMCs, collected 5 days after the first yellow fever vaccination. The receptors derive from a man younger than 35 who received the YFV17D yellow fever vaccine. The conserved cysteine and the conserved F or W are not part of the CDR3 here.

>TRBV6-5|TRBJ1-1
ASSFDFMNTEAF
>TRBV4-3|TRBJ2-7
ASSQSRTEGTYEQY
>TRBV20-1|TRBJ1-1
SARVGFVMNTEAF
>TRBV19|TRBJ1-1
ASGGGPPEAF
>TRBV5-1|TRBJ2-1
ASSSGQGIYEQF
>TRBV19|TRBJ2-5
ASSMRAYQETQY
>TRBV28|TRBJ1-5
ASQIGGGAGNQPQH
>TRBV12-5|TRBJ1-2
ASGYSDREPNYGYT
>TRBV12-3/TRBV12-4|TRBJ1-2
ATSLGGAVDGYT
>TRBV11-2|TRBJ2-2
ASSALRTTGELF
>TRBV19|TRBJ2-3
ASKWDATDTQY
>TRBV27|TRBJ2-1
ASSSGAGSHLNNEQF
>TRBV6-5|TRBJ2-1
ASSYSTWTDNNEQF
>TRBV7-9|TRBJ1-5
ASSFTLNQPQH
>TRBV2|TRBJ1-3
ASATGLSGNTIY
>TRBV5-1|TRBJ2-1
ASSLASEALPHHEQF
>TRBV7-2|TRBJ2-2
ASSLPTGAGTGELF
>TRBV9|TRBJ1-6
ASSVGGYYGNSPLH
>TRBV4-3|TRBJ2-1
ASSQDRNGYNEQF
>TRBV19|TRBJ2-5
ASSMGTQETQY
>TRBV9|TRBJ1-6
ASSVDSGLTNSPLH
>TRBV6-5|TRBJ1-4
ASSSLATNEKLF
>TRBV10-3|TRBJ2-5
AISGPPGQTQY
>TRBV5-1|TRBJ2-3
ASSLVAERDTQY
>TRBV19|TRBJ1-5
ASSIGDADPQH
>TRBV6-2/TRBV6-3|TRBJ2-1
ASSLNLPSGLLYNEQF
>TRBV7-2|TRBJ1-5
ASSPSVGAGNQPQH
>TRBV12-3/TRBV12-4|TRBJ1-6
ATHEGTNNSPLH
>TRBV10-3|TRBJ2-2
AIRRTGDSGELF
>TRBV18|TRBJ1-1
ASSSPNSLNTEAF
>TRBV5-1|TRBJ2-2
ASSLETRTGELF
>TRBV10-3|TRBJ2-2
AISVPDTGELF
>TRBV10-3|TRBJ1-2
AIRPSRAGYGYT
>TRBV6-2/TRBV6-3|TRBJ2-5
ASSYPRTSGGQETQY
>TRBV19|TRBJ2-3
ASSISPQTGATRYTQY
>TRBV2|TRBJ1-2
ASRVKNRGYGYT
>TRBV5-1|TRBJ2-4
ASSPDHKNIQY
>TRBV3-1|TRBJ2-6
ASSPDRGWANVLT
>TRBV6-5|TRBJ2-7
ASSYQKTVSYEQY
>TRBV7-2|TRBJ2-1
ASSSGGTVNNEQF
>TRBV12-3/TRBV12-4|TRBJ1-1
ASSFAMNTEAF
>TRBV6-2/TRBV6-3|TRBJ2-5
ASSIRASPETQY
>TRBV4-2|TRBJ2-3
ASSQEGGGTSLADTQY
>TRBV12-3/TRBV12-4|TRBJ2-3
ASSLNNPTDTQY
>TRBV7-2|TRBJ1-5
ASSLVGTAINQPQH
>TRBV30|TRBJ2-5
AWSLGPGETQY